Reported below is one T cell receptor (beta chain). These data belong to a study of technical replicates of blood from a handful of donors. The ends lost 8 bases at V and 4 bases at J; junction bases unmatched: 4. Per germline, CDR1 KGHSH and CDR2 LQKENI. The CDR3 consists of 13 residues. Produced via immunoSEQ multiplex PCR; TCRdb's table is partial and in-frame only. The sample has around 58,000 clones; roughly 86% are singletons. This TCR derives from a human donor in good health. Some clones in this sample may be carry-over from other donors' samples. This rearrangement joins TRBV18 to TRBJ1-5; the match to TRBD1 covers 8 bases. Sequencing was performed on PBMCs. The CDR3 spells CASQGQANQPQHF. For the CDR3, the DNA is TGTGCCAGCCAGGGACAGGCAAATCAGCCCCAGCATTTT. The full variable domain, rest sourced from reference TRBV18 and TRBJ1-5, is NAGVMQNPRHLVRRRGQEARLRCSPMKGHSHVYWYRQLPEEGLKFMVYLQKENIIDESGMPKERFSAEFPKEGPSILRIQQVVRGDSAAYFCASQGQANQPQHFGDGTRLSIL.